The next 9 T cell receptor beta chains were all read from a single sample in a study of blood T cell repertoires in COVID-19. The repertoire was sequenced with immunoSEQ multiplex PCR; TCRdb's copy has only in-frame clones and lacks some. Of just over 350,000 clones in the sample, about 86% were seen once. Sequenced: peripheral blood. Receptors originate from an older woman with COVID-19, enrolled during active disease.

This clone has just a few counts. This rearrangement joins TRBV4-1 to TRBJ2-2; the D gene is possibly TRBD2 (6 bases). The CDR3 length is 17 residues. The V end lost 4 bases, the J end lost 4 bases, and 19 bases lay between the germline ends. Germline V gene lookup returns CDR1 MGHRA and CDR2 YSYEKL. CDR3 coding DNA: TGCGCCAGCAGCCCCACCGGGGTATGGGGAGGCACCGGGGAGCTGTTTTTT. Its protein is CASSPTGVWGGTGELFF.

V usage is TRBV19 and J usage is TRBJ1-2; 9 bases agree with TRBD1. Germline V gene data show CDR1 as LNHDA and CDR2 as SQIVND (reference sequence). This CDR3 spans 15 amino acids. J lost 6 bases, V lost 3 bases, and 8 bases had no gene match. CDR3 DNA sequence: TGTGCCAGTAGTATCCCGGGACAGGGAAGGAATGGCTACACCTTC. As protein: CASSIPGQGRNGYTF.

The V gene is TRBV10-2, the J gene TRBJ1-1; 8 positions match TRBD1. The CDR3 spans 17 residues. CDR1 and CDR2 (germline): WSHSY, SAAADI. Trimming took 7 bases from V and 3 from J; bases not matched to a gene: 16. Written as DNA, the CDR3 is TGCGCCAGCACTGACAGGGGTAGAGGTGGGAGAGACACTGAAGCTTTCTTT. Amino acids: CASTDRGRGGRDTEAFF.

V and J are TRBV27 and TRBJ1-4; 7 bases match TRBD1. Per the germline V gene, CDR1 is MNHEY and CDR2 is SMNVEV (reference sequence). Trimming at V came to 7 bases and at J to 0 bases, leaving 5 bases not matched to a gene. There are 15 residues in the CDR3. CDR3 amino acids: CASKRDSTTNEKLFF. CDR3 in DNA: TGTGCCAGCAAACGGGACAGTACAACTAATGAAAAACTGTTTTTT.

The genes are TRBV7-2 and TRBJ2-3; D is perhaps TRBD2 (6 bases). Per the germline V gene, CDR1 is SGHTA and CDR2 is FQGNSA. Trimming shortened V by 5 bases and J by 6 bases, and 18 bases separated the two germline ends. The CDR3 totals 15 residues. The CDR3, as DNA: TGTGCCAGCAGCATTACCGGGGGTTCTGGTGATACGCAGTATTTT. Translation gives CASSITGGSGDTQYF.

The chain carries TRBV7-2 and TRBJ2-3, with D possibly matching TRBD1 (6 bases). The CDR3 is 15 residues long. Deletions cut 3 bases from V and 4 bases from J, with 14 bases between. Per the germline V gene, CDR1 is SGHTA and CDR2 is FQGNSA. CDR3 DNA sequence: TGTGCCAGCAGCTTTTCAGGGGCAGACGCAGATACGCAGTATTTT. Translating gives CASSFSGADADTQYF.

This clone was picked up a small number of times. In nucleotides, the CDR3 is TGTGCCAGCAGCCAAGGGCTCTCTGAAGCTTTCTTT. Its translation: CASSQGLSEAFF. The V gene is TRBV3-1 (or the pseudogene TRBV3-2), the J gene TRBJ1-1; D is undetermined. Germline V lookup: CDR1 LGHDT, CDR2 YNNKEL (reference sequence). V was trimmed by 1 base and J by 6 bases, leaving 6 bases between them. There are 12 residues in the CDR3.

This clone was observed once. This chain links TRBV4-3 with TRBJ2-2; 9 bases map to TRBD2. CDR3 size: 18 residues. Germline CDR1 and CDR2: LGHNA and YSLEER. Losses at the gene ends were 3 bases for V and 3 bases for J; bases not matched to a gene: 11. CDR3 amino acids: CASSHWGSGGYYTGELFF. DNA of the CDR3: TGCGCCAGCAGCCATTGGGGTAGCGGGGGTTACTACACCGGGGAGCTGTTTTTT.

This clone came up a few times. The chain combines TRBV3-1 (or the pseudogene TRBV3-2) with TRBJ1-4; D remains unclear. Germline V gene lookup returns CDR1 LGHDT and CDR2 YNNKEL (reference sequence). V lost 3 bases and J 6 bases, leaving 5 bases between the germline ends. The CDR3 covers 12 residues. CDR3 in amino acids: CASSQSYEKLFF. CDR3 bases: TGTGCCAGCAGCCAGAGCTATGAAAAACTGTTTTTT.